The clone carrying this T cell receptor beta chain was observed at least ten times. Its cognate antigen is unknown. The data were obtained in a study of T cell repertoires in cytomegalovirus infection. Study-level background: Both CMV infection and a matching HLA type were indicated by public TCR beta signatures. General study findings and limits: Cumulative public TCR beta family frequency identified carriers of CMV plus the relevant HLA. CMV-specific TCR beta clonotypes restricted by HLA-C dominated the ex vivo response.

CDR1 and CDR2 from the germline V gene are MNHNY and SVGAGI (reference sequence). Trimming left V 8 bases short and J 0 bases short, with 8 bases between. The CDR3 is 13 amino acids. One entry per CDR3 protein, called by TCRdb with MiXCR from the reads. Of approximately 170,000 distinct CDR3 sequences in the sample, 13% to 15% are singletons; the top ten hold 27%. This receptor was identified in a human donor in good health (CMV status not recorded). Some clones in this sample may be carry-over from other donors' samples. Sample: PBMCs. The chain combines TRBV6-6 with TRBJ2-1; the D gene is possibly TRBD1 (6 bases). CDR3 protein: CASRGGSYNEQFF. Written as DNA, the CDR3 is TGTGCCAGCCGAGGGGGCTCCTACAATGAGCAGTTCTTC.